This TCR beta chain was profiled in a study of T cells in Graves' hyperthyroidism and ophthalmopathy. Study as a whole: Peripheral blood was acquired at first diagnosis, ahead of any therapy whatsoever.

Germline-derived CDR1 and CDR2 are SEHNR and FQNEAQ (reference sequence). V was clipped by 4 bases and J by 6 bases; unmatched bases: 9. The CDR3 has 15 residues. Amplification targeted TCR beta CDR3 regions from RNA transcripts. When the TCR CDR3 underwent first-round RT-PCR, the HTBI primer set was used. TCRdb re-analysed the multiplex PCR reads in MiXCR, keeping a single row per CDR3 protein. The data show some 550,000 distinct CDR3 sequences, approximately 15% seen once. This clonotype was counted at least ten times. Its antigen is as yet unknown. Study observations and caveats: Blood also carried most thyroid clonotypes expanded above 0.001. Stable hyperthyroidism was separated from ophthalmopathy by a model based on 13 V-J features.

Orbital computed tomography, thyroid ultrasound, serum thyroxine and TRAb, and clinical symptoms together informed the diagnoses. The TCR comes from a woman between 35 and 50 years old with Graves' ophthalmopathy. This chain links TRBV7-9 with TRBJ1-5, with 7 bases fitting TRBD1. The sequencing input was blood. The CDR3, as DNA: TGTGCCAGCAGCTCGTCGACAGGGTATAGTCAGCCCCAGCATTTT. Its protein is CASSSSTGYSQPQHF.